Listed below are T cell receptor beta chains from one sample, sequenced in a study of shared clonotypes between healthy human individuals. Produced via immunoSEQ multiplex PCR; TCRdb's table is partial and in-frame only. The repertoire has about a million clones, roughly 72% of them found once; the top ten carry over 1.3%. Sequencing was carried out using memory CD4+ T cells sorted from blood. These receptors all stem from a man between 18 and 35 years old in good health. The CDR3 runs from the conserved cysteine through the conserved F or W. D genes are given only for firm matches. Clone sizes are given selectively: once, few, many, or a class where the clone is expanded.

D gene,J gene,clone size,V gene,CDR3 protein,CDR3 DNA
-,TRBJ2-5,-,TRBV5-1,CASSLGDLGETQYF,TGCGCCAGCAGTCTGGGGGACCTCGGGGAGACCCAGTACTTC
TRBD2,TRBJ2-3,-,TRBV5-1,CASSLSAGGDTQYF,TGCGCCAGCAGCTTGTCCGCGGGGGGAGATACGCAGTATTTT
TRBD1,TRBJ2-7,-,TRBV4-3,CASSQVLTGSSYEQYF,TGCGCCAGCAGCCAAGTTCTGACAGGGAGCTCCTACGAGCAGTACTTC
-,TRBJ2-5,-,TRBV10-3,CAISESAQETQYF,TGTGCCATCAGTGAGTCCGCCCAAGAGACCCAGTACTTC
-,TRBJ1-1,-,TRBV6-5,CATGRGNTEAFF,TGTGCCACCGGCAGGGGGAACACTGAAGCTTTCTTT
-,TRBJ2-3,few,TRBV30,CAWNPGADTQYF,TGTGCCTGGAACCCGGGGGCGGATACGCAGTATTTT
-,TRBJ1-1,-,TRBV5-1,CASSVNREGKAFF,TGCGCCAGCAGCGTAAACAGGGAGGGAAAGGCTTTCTTT
TRBD1,TRBJ1-5,-,TRBV5-5,CASSLEGTARQPQHF,TGTGCCAGCAGCTTGGAGGGGACAGCGAGACAGCCCCAGCATTTT
-,TRBJ2-7,-,TRBV10-3,CAVQGEGQYEQYF,TGTGCCGTCCAGGGGGAGGGCCAATACGAGCAGTACTTC
-,TRBJ1-4,many,TRBV7-6,CASSLERGYNEKLFF,TGTGCCAGCAGCTTAGAAAGGGGGTATAATGAAAAACTGTTTTTT
-,TRBJ2-7,few,TRBV7-9,CASSLVQGSSYEQYF,TGTGCCAGCAGCTTAGTCCAGGGTAGCTCCTACGAGCAGTACTTC
TRBD1,TRBJ2-3,-,TRBV7-6,CASSRDRGDTQYF,TGTGCCAGCAGCCGGGACAGGGGAGATACGCAGTATTTT
TRBD2,TRBJ2-5,-,TRBV5-4,CASSLVLAGGETQYF,TGTGCCAGCAGCTTGGTATTAGCGGGAGGCGAGACCCAGTACTTC
-,TRBJ1-6,once,TRBV6-5,CASNKKGGSPLHF,TGTGCCAGCAACAAAAAGGGGGGATCACCCCTCCACTTT
-,TRBJ1-6,-,TRBV18,CASSPDRVSGNSPLHF,TGTGCCAGCTCACCAGACCGGGTATCGGGGAATTCACCCCTCCACTTT
TRBD1,TRBJ2-7,-,TRBV25-1,CASSVLGGQGAFEQYF,TGTGCCAGCAGTGTCTTGGGGGGACAGGGGGCGTTCGAGCAGTACTTC
-,TRBJ1-2,-,TRBV5-5,CASTEGPLGGYTF,TGTGCCAGCACCGAGGGGCCCCTAGGAGGCTACACCTTC
-,TRBJ1-2,-,TRBV15,CATSRDGLYGYTF,TGTGCCACCAGCCGAGACGGACTCTATGGCTACACCTTC
-,TRBJ1-3,once,TRBV11-2,CASSQTGNSGNTIYF,TGTGCCAGCAGCCAAACAGGGAACTCTGGAAACACCATATATTTT
-,TRBJ2-6,-,TRBV7-9,CASSLSRDPRPGKNVLTF,TGTGCCAGCAGCCTTTCCCGGGACCCACGTCCGGGAAAAAACGTCCTGACTTTC
-,TRBJ2-3,once,TRBV30,CAWSLRGDTQYF,TGTGCCTGGAGTTTAAGGGGGGATACGCAGTATTTT
-,TRBJ2-3,-,TRBV5-6,CASSRTGHSTDTQYF,TGTGCCAGCAGCCGGACGGGACACAGCACAGATACGCAGTATTTT
TRBD1,TRBJ2-6,-,TRBV27,CASRPVGQGLSGANVLTF,TGTGCCAGCAGGCCAGTTGGACAGGGCCTATCTGGGGCCAACGTCCTGACTTTC
-,TRBJ2-7,-,TRBV18,CASSPLRADEQYF,TGTGCCAGCTCACCACTACGAGCAGACGAGCAGTACTTC
-,TRBJ2-2,once,TRBV7-3,CASSLSRNTGELFF,TGTGCCAGCAGCTTAAGCCGAAACACCGGGGAGCTGTTTTTT
-,TRBJ2-3,-,TRBV7-8,CASSQGAGAPGDTQYF,TGTGCCAGCAGCCAAGGGGCAGGGGCCCCTGGGGATACGCAGTATTTT
-,TRBJ1-1,-,TRBV6-5,CASRALTEAFF,TGTGCCAGCAGGGCCCTCACTGAAGCTTTCTTT
TRBD1,TRBJ2-2,-,TRBV10-3,CAISVGTGANTGELFF,TGTGCCATCAGTGTAGGGACAGGCGCGAACACCGGGGAGCTGTTTTTT
TRBD2,TRBJ2-3,few,TRBV4-3,CASSQDWASGSKSTDTQYF,TGCGCCAGCAGCCAAGATTGGGCTAGCGGGAGTAAAAGCACAGATACGCAGTATTTT
-,TRBJ2-1,few,TRBV12-5,CAITTRVGNEQFF,TGTGCTATCACCACCCGGGTGGGGAATGAGCAGTTCTTC
TRBD1,TRBJ2-3,-,TRBV2,CASSGDRGTDTQYF,TGTGCCAGCAGTGGGGACAGGGGCACAGATACGCAGTATTTT
-,TRBJ2-7,-,TRBV9,CASSGYSKDTYEQYF,TGTGCCAGCAGCGGATACAGCAAAGACACCTACGAGCAGTACTTC